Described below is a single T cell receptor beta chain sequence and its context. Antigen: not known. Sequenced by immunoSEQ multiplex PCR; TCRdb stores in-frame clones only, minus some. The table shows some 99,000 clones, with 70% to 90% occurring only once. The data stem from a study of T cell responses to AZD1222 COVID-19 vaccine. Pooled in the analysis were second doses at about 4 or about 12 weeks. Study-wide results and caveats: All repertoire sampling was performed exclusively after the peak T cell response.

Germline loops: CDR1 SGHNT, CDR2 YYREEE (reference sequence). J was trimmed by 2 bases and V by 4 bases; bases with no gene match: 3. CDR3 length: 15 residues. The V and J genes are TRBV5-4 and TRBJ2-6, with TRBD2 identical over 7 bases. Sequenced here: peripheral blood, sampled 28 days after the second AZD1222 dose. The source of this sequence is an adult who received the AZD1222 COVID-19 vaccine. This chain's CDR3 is CASSRGVTGANVLTF. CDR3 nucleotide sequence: TGTGCCAGCAGCCGGGGGGTTACTGGGGCCAACGTCCTGACTTTC.